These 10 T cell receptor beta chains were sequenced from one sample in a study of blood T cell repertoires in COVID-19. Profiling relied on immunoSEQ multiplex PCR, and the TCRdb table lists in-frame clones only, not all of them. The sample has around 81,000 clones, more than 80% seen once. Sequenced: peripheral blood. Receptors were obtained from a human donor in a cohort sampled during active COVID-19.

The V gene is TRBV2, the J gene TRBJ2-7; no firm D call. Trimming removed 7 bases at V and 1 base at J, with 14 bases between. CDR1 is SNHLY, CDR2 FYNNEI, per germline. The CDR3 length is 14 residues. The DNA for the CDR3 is TGTGCCAGCACCCCCCGTCGGTCTTCCTACGAGCAGTACTTC. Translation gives CASTPRRSSYEQYF.

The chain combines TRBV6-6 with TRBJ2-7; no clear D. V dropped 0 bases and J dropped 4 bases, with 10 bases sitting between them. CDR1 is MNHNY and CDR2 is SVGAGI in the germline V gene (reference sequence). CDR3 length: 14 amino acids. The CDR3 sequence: CASSYSQGAYEQYF. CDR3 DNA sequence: TGTGCCAGCAGTTACTCCCAAGGAGCATACGAGCAGTACTTC.

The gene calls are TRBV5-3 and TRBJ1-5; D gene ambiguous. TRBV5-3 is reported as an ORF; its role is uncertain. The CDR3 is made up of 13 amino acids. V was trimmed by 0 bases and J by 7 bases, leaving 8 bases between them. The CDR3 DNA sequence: TGTGCCAGAAGCTTGGGGGCTTGGCAGCCCCAGCATTTT. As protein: CARSLGAWQPQHF.

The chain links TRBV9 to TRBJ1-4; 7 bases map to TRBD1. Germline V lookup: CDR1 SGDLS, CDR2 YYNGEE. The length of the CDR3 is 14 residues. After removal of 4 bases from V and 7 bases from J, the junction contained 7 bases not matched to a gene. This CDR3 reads CASSRQGMTEKLFF. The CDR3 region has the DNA TGTGCCAGCAGCCGACAGGGAATGACTGAAAAACTGTTTTTT. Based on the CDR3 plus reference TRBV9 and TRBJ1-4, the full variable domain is DSGVTQTPKHLITATGQRVTLRCSPRSGDLSVYWYQQSLDQGLQFLIQYYNGEERAKGNILERFSAQQFPDLHSELNLSSLELGDSALYFCASSRQGMTEKLFFGSGTQLSVL.

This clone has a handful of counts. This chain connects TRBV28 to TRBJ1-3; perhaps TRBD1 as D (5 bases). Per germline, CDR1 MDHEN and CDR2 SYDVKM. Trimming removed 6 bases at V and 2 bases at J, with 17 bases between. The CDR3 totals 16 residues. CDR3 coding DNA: TGTGCCAGCAGCCCCTTCCCTGGGGGGGCTGGAAACACCATATATTTT. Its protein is CASSPFPGGAGNTIYF.

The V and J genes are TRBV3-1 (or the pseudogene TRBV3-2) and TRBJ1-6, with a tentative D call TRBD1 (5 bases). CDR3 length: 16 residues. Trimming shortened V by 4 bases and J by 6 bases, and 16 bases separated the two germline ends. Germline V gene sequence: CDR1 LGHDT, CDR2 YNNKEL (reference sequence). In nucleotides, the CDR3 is TGTGCCAGCAGCCCGCTGGGGGGGGGTATTAATTCACCCCTCCACTTT. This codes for CASSPLGGGINSPLHF.

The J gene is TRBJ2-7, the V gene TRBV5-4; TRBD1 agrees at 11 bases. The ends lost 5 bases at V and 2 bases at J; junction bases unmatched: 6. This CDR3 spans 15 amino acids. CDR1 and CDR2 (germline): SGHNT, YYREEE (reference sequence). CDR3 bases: TGTGCCAGCAGTACACCGGGACAGGGGGCCTACGAGCAGTACTTC. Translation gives CASSTPGQGAYEQYF.

The chain's CDR3 is CASSRGQSYGYTF. For the CDR3, the DNA is TGCGCCAGCAGCCGTGGACAATCCTATGGCTACACCTTC. The rearrangement joins TRBV5-1 to TRBJ1-2; perhaps TRBD1 as D (5 bases). CDR1 is SGHRS and CDR2 is YFSETQ in the germline V gene. V lost 4 bases to trimming and J lost 4 bases, with 11 bases between them. The CDR3 runs 13 residues. The whole variable domain, remainder taken from reference TRBV5-1 and TRBJ1-2, is KAGVTQTPRYLIKTRGQQVTLSCSPISGHRSVSWYQQTPGQGLQFLFEYFSETQRNKGNFPGRFSGRQFSNSRSEMNVSTLELGDSALYLCASSRGQSYGYTFGSGTRLTVV.

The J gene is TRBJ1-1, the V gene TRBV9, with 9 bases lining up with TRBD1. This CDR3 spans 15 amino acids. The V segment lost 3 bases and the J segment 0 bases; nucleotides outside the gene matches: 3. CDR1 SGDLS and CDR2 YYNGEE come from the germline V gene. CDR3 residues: CASSDRQGVNTEAFF. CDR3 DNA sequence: TGTGCCAGCAGCGACAGACAGGGGGTGAACACTGAAGCTTTCTTT.

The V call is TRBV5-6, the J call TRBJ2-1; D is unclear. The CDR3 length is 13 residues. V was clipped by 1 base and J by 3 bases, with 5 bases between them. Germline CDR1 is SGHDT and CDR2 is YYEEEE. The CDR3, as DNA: TGTGCCAGCAGCTTGTATAGCTACAATGAGCAGTTCTTC. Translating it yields CASSLYSYNEQFF.